These 29 T cell receptor beta chains share one sample of origin, sequenced in a study of shared clonotypes between healthy human individuals. Clones were read by immunoSEQ multiplex PCR, and TCRdb kept only the in-frame ones, dropping some. This sample has around 2.1 million clones, with about 93% found just once. Selected positively for CCR7 and CD45RO-negative, naive CD8 cells excluded terminally differentiated effector memory CD45RA+ cells. The specimen was naive CD8+ T cells from PBMCs. The receptors originated from a man between 18 and 35 years old in good health. Some clones in this sample may be carry-over from other donors' samples.

J is TRBJ2-7 and V is TRBV4-3, with D possibly matching TRBD1 (6 bases). The CDR3 is made up of 14 amino acids. Germline V gives CDR1 LGHNA, CDR2 YSLEER. V dropped 4 bases and J dropped 4 bases, with 14 bases sitting between them. CDR3 protein: CASSRDMTSYEQYF. The CDR3 nucleotides read TGCGCCAGCAGCCGGGACATGACCTCTTACGAGCAGTACTTC.

The V call is TRBV27, the J call TRBJ1-5; 10 bases are shared with TRBD1. Germline loops: CDR1 MNHEY, CDR2 SMNVEV (reference sequence). The CDR3 covers 15 residues. Trimming at V came to 2 bases and at J to 5 bases, leaving 3 bases not matched to a gene. The CDR3 protein is CASSLRGTGDQPQHF. As DNA, the CDR3 is TGTGCCAGCAGTTTACGTGGGACAGGGGATCAGCCCCAGCATTTT.

Only one count was recorded for this clone. V usage is TRBV11-2 and J usage is TRBJ2-7; no clear D. Trimming took 0 bases from V and 5 from J, leaving 8 bases between them. CDR3 length: 13 amino acids. Germline-derived CDR1 and CDR2 are SGHAT and FQNNGV. CDR3: CASSLEVFHEQYF. The CDR3, as DNA: TGTGCCAGCAGCTTAGAAGTTTTCCACGAGCAGTACTTC.

The chain joins TRBV29-1 to TRBJ2-7, with D perhaps TRBD2 (7 bases). Trimming removed 1 base from V and 4 bases from J, with 17 bases in between. CDR1 SQVTM and CDR2 ANQGSEA come from the germline V gene. This CDR3 spans 15 amino acids. The CDR3 nucleotides read TGCAGCGTTGAAGTCCTATTCCGGGGGGCTTACGAGCAGTACTTC. Its protein is CSVEVLFRGAYEQYF.

J is TRBJ2-3 and V is TRBV4-1; 8 bases fit TRBD2. The CDR3 is 14 amino acids. Germline assignment: CDR1 MGHRA and CDR2 YSYEKL. V trimming: 0 bases; J trimming: 9 bases; junction bases outside the gene matches: 5. For the CDR3, the DNA is TGCGCCAGCAGCCAAGATCGTCCGGGAGGGACGCAGTATTTT. It is translated as CASSQDRPGGTQYF.

The chain joins TRBV5-1 to TRBJ2-2; D is tentatively TRBD1 or TRBD2 (6 bases each). The CDR3 runs to 15 residues. Germline V gene lookup returns CDR1 SGHRS and CDR2 YFSETQ. The V end lost 0 bases, the J end lost 5 bases, and 11 bases lay between the germline ends. The CDR3 reads CASSLVRGRTGELFF. In DNA, the CDR3 is TGCGCCAGCAGCTTGGTCCGGGGGCGGACCGGGGAGCTGTTTTTT.

In its sample, this clone was seen once. The chain uses TRBV9 and TRBJ2-7; D unresolved. The V end lost 4 bases, the J end lost 0 bases, and 14 bases lay between the germline ends. Looked up from germline, CDR1 is SGDLS and CDR2 is YYNGEE. The CDR3 runs to 15 residues. The CDR3 here is CASSPGIADSYEQYF. The DNA of the CDR3 is TGTGCCAGCAGCCCAGGAATAGCAGACTCCTACGAGCAGTACTTC. The full variable domain, with the rest looked up from reference TRBV9 and TRBJ2-7, is DSGVTQTPKHLITATGQRVTLRCSPRSGDLSVYWYQQSLDQGLQFLIQYYNGEERAKGNILERFSAQQFPDLHSELNLSSLELGDSALYFCASSPGIADSYEQYFGPGTRLTVT.

Of note for this clone: Other DNA sequences of this sample code for an identical CDR3. The chain is built from TRBV28 and TRBJ2-7, with D perhaps TRBD2 (5 bases). The germline gives CDR1 MDHEN, CDR2 SYDVKM. The CDR3 contains 13 residues. Deletions cut 3 bases from V and 2 bases from J, with 8 bases between. The CDR3: CASSFRGTYEQYF. The CDR3 coding sequence is TGTGCCAGCAGTTTCCGGGGAACCTACGAGCAGTACTTC.

Concerning this clone: The sample contains more than one DNA sequence encoding this CDR3. The chain recombines TRBV27 with TRBJ2-7; no firm D call. The CDR3 is made up of 13 amino acids. Trimming removed 6 bases from V and 1 base from J, with 10 bases in between. The V gene's germline CDR1 is MNHEY and CDR2 SMNVEV (reference sequence). The CDR3 nucleotides read TGTGCCAGCAGGGTACAAGGATCCTACGAGCAGTACTTC. Amino acid sequence: CASRVQGSYEQYF.

The V call is TRBV19, the J call TRBJ1-4, with no clear D. This CDR3 has 15 amino acids. The V gene's germline CDR1 is LNHDA and CDR2 SQIVND (reference sequence). V was trimmed by 3 bases and J by 2 bases, leaving 10 bases between them. CDR3 protein: CASSMWTTTNEKLFF. The CDR3 DNA follows: TGTGCCAGTAGTATGTGGACCACCACTAATGAAAAACTGTTTTTT.

This sequence joins TRBV10-3 and TRBJ2-7; D is perhaps TRBD1 (6 bases). In germline, CDR1 is ENHRY, CDR2 SYGVKD. The CDR3 extends over 13 amino acids. The V and J ends lost 3 bases and 2 bases respectively, with 8 bases between them. The CDR3 coding sequence is TGTGCCATCAGTGATGGACAGACCTACGAGCAGTACTTC. Translating it yields CAISDGQTYEQYF.

CDR3 protein: CASSFIRTTNNEQFF. In DNA, the CDR3 is TGTGCCAGCAGCTTCATCCGGACTACCAACAATGAGCAGTTCTTC. The chain has TRBV7-8 and TRBJ2-1; D might be TRBD2 (6 bases). Germline values: CDR1 SGHVS, CDR2 FQNEAQ. V was clipped by 3 bases and J by 5 bases, with 14 bases between them. This CDR3 is 15 amino acids long.

J is TRBJ2-7 and V is TRBV2, with D hard to call. Germline-derived CDR1 and CDR2 are SNHLY and FYNNEI. CDR3 length: 9 residues. V lost 8 bases and J lost 1, with 0 bases in between. CDR3 loop: CASSYEQYF. The CDR3 nucleotides read TGTGCCAGCTCCTACGAGCAGTACTTC.

This chain links TRBV19 with TRBJ2-7; TRBD1 matches at 8 bases. This CDR3 is built from 13 residues. Trimming took 5 bases from V and 5 from J; bases not matched to a gene: 5. The germline gives CDR1 LNHDA, CDR2 SQIVND (reference sequence). In DNA form, the CDR3 reads TGTGCCAGTAGTTTTAGACAGGGGAACGAGCAGTACTTC. This codes for CASSFRQGNEQYF.

This clone has just one count. This sequence joins TRBV6-4 and TRBJ1-5; TRBD1 agrees at 8 bases. Germline assignment: CDR1 MRHNA and CDR2 SNTAGT. There are 16 residues in the CDR3. V lost 2 bases and J lost 4; bases outside the gene matches: 7. The CDR3 protein is CASSDEAGGRNQPQHF. CDR3 in DNA: TGTGCCAGCAGTGACGAGGCAGGGGGCCGTAATCAGCCCCAGCATTTT.

This chain links TRBV18 with TRBJ2-3, with 7 bases aligning to TRBD2. The J segment lost 2 bases and the V segment lost 0 bases, leaving 5 bases of the junction unmatched. The CDR3 has 16 amino acids. Germline V gene sequence: CDR1 KGHSH, CDR2 LQKENI. This chain's CDR3 is CASSPPRLAATDTQYF. The CDR3 coding sequence is TGTGCCAGCTCACCACCCCGCCTAGCGGCCACAGATACGCAGTATTTT.

The chain couples TRBV6-1 to TRBJ1-2; D may be TRBD1 (5 bases). The CDR3 is 15 amino acids. CDR1 and CDR2 from the germline V gene are MNHNS and SASEGT. V lost 3 bases, J lost 4 bases, and 15 bases lay in between. As DNA, the CDR3 is TGTGCCAGCAGTGATTGGTCAGGGCTGGCCTATGGCTACACCTTC. This codes for CASSDWSGLAYGYTF.

A word on this clone: This sample also contains other DNA sequences that code for the same CDR3. This chain links TRBV7-9 with TRBJ2-7; D is uncertain. V lost 1 base and J 1 base, leaving 8 bases between the germline ends. Germline V gene sequence: CDR1 SEHNR, CDR2 FQNEAQ (reference sequence). The CDR3 has 14 residues. The CDR3 reads CASSLGGTSYEQYF. CDR3 DNA: TGTGCCAGCAGCTTAGGCGGAACTTCCTACGAGCAGTACTTC.

This chain links TRBV19 with TRBJ1-1; 8 positions match TRBD1. In germline, CDR1 is LNHDA, CDR2 SQIVND (reference sequence). V gave up 7 bases and J gave up 0 bases; unmatched junction bases: 10. The CDR3 is 16 residues long. The CDR3 is CASKWGTGSMNTEAFF. CDR3 coding DNA: TGTGCCAGTAAGTGGGGGACAGGCTCCATGAACACTGAAGCTTTCTTT.

This rearrangement joins TRBV4-1 to TRBJ2-7, with 7 nucleotides matching TRBD1. Germline CDR1 and CDR2: MGHRA and YSYEKL. The junction had 7 bases not matched to a gene; V was cut back by 8 bases and J by 3 bases. The CDR3 covers 13 residues. The CDR3 DNA reads as TGCGCCAGCTCCGACAGGGCCCACTACGAGCAGTACTTC. It specifies CASSDRAHYEQYF.

V gene TRBV5-1 combines with J gene TRBJ2-7; D gene ambiguous. V was clipped by 6 bases and J by 0 bases, with 16 bases between them. Per germline, CDR1 SGHRS and CDR2 YFSETQ. The CDR3 contains 15 residues. This chain's CDR3 is CASTPWAAPSYEQYF. In nucleotides, the CDR3 is TGCGCCAGCACCCCCTGGGCAGCACCCTCCTACGAGCAGTACTTC. The whole variable domain, filled in from reference TRBV5-1 and TRBJ2-7, reads KAGVTQTPRYLIKTRGQQVTLSCSPISGHRSVSWYQQTPGQGLQFLFEYFSETQRNKGNFPGRFSGRQFSNSRSEMNVSTLELGDSALYLCASTPWAAPSYEQYFGPGTRLTVT.

J is TRBJ2-2 and V is TRBV7-3; 7 bases are a match to TRBD2. This CDR3 has 14 amino acids. The J segment lost 4 bases and the V segment lost 2 bases, leaving 1 base of the junction unmatched. Germline loops: CDR1 SGHTA, CDR2 FQGTGA. CDR3 sequence: CASSLAGVTGELFF. The CDR3, as DNA: TGTGCCAGCAGCTTAGCGGGGGTCACCGGGGAGCTGTTTTTT.

Comments on this clone: Other DNA variants within this sample encode the same CDR3. The rearrangement uses TRBV27 and TRBJ2-7; D is perhaps TRBD1 or TRBD2 (6 bases each). CDR1 and CDR2 (germline): MNHEY, SMNVEV (reference sequence). The CDR3 runs 12 residues. Trimming cost V 5 bases and J 5 bases, with 10 bases left between them. CDR3 residues: CASSGGRDEQYF. The CDR3 coding sequence is TGTGCCAGCAGTGGGGGGCGCGACGAGCAGTACTTC.

The rearrangement links TRBV9 to TRBJ2-2, with D unclear. The CDR3 has 16 residues. Germline CDR1 is SGDLS and CDR2 is YYNGEE. Between the trimmed V and J ends, which lost 1 base and 2 bases, there was a span of 12 bases. The CDR3 loop is CASSVNVMANTGELFF. CDR3 DNA: TGTGCCAGCAGCGTAAATGTGATGGCCAACACCGGGGAGCTGTTTTTT.

V usage is TRBV30 and J usage is TRBJ2-7, with 9 bases fitting TRBD1. Germline-derived CDR1 and CDR2 are GTSNPN and SVGIG (reference sequence). The CDR3 has 13 amino acids. V trimming: 3 bases; J trimming: 3 bases; junction bases outside the gene matches: 3. In nucleotides, the CDR3 is TGTGCCTGGAGGGGGACAGGGCACTACGAGCAGTACTTC. Translation gives CAWRGTGHYEQYF.

The CDR3 DNA is TGTGCCAGCAGTGAAGTGAACTCCGGGGCAACCTCCTACACTGAAGCTTTCTTT. Encoded protein: CASSEVNSGATSYTEAFF. The gene calls are TRBV6-1 and TRBJ1-1; a possible D gene is TRBD1 (5 bases). This CDR3 spans 18 amino acids. Trimming took 1 base from V and 3 from J, leaving 21 bases between them. From germline, CDR1 is MNHNS and CDR2 SASEGT.

In this sample, this clone turned up once. Different DNA sequences within this sample yield the same CDR3. This chain uses TRBV6-5 with TRBJ1-1, with a weak D call TRBD1 (5 bases). The CDR3 length is 14 residues. Germline V gene lookup returns CDR1 MNHEY and CDR2 SVGAGI. Deletions cut 0 bases from V and 4 bases from J, with 9 bases between. In nucleotides, the CDR3 is TGTGCCAGCAGTTACTCGGGGGGGATCACTGAAGCTTTCTTT. Its translation: CASSYSGGITEAFF.

V usage is TRBV6-5 and J usage is TRBJ1-2; TRBD1 is a possible D gene (5 bases). CDR3 length: 14 residues. Germline CDR1 and CDR2: MNHEY and SVGAGI. V was clipped by 0 bases and J by 6 bases, with 11 bases between them. Written as DNA, the CDR3 is TGTGCCAGCAGTTACTCGATCAGGGTGGATGGCTACACCTTC. Its protein product is CASSYSIRVDGYTF.

This sequence joins TRBV4-1 and TRBJ1-5, with a tentative D call TRBD1 (6 bases). Germline lookup yields CDR1 MGHRA and CDR2 YSYEKL. The V end was cut by 7 bases, the J end by 2 bases, with 24 bases between. This CDR3 has 18 amino acids. The chain's CDR3 is CASTVPGHRAGGNQPQHF. For the CDR3, the DNA is TGCGCCAGCACAGTTCCGGGACACCGAGCCGGGGGCAATCAGCCCCAGCATTTT.